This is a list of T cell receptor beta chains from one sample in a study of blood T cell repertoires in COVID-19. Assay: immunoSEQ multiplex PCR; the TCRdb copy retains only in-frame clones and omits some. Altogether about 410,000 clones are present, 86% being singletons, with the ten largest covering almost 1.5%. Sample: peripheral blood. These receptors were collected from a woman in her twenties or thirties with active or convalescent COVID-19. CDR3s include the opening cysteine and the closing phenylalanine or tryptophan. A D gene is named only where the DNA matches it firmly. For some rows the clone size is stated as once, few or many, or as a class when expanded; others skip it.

CASSQGGTGHDTQYF,TGCGCCAGCAGCCAGGGCGGGACAGGGCACGATACGCAGTATTTT,.,15,TRBJ2-3,TRBV4-1,TRBD1
CASSEGPVGYTF,TGTGCCAGCAGTGAAGGCCCAGTGGGCTACACCTTC,.,12,TRBJ1-2,TRBV6-1,.
CASRSNTGELFF,TGTGCCAGCAGGAGTAACACCGGGGAGCTGTTTTTT,once,12,TRBJ2-2,TRBV25-1,.
CASSLYLTGSYEQYF,TGTGCCAGCAGCTTATACTTGACTGGCTCCTACGAGCAGTACTTC,.,15,TRBJ2-7,TRBV7-9,.
CASSPMGQRYNSPLHF,TGTGCCAGCTCACCAATGGGACAGCGGTATAATTCACCCCTCCACTTT,.,16,TRBJ1-6,TRBV18,TRBD1
CAISEQSRGGYTF,TGTGCCATCAGTGAGCAGAGTCGGGGTGGCTACACCTTC,.,13,TRBJ1-2,TRBV10-3,.
CASSSRPLAGIGNEQFF,TGTGCCAGCAGCTCCCGTCCCCTAGCGGGAATTGGCAATGAGCAGTTCTTC,.,17,TRBJ2-1,TRBV11-2,TRBD2
CASSQEWRQGNYGYTF,TGTGCCAGCAGCCAAGAATGGCGACAGGGGAACTATGGCTACACCTTC,.,16,TRBJ1-2,TRBV3-1/TRBV3-2,TRBD1
CASSPKIGTVLNEKLFF,TGTGCCAGCTCACCAAAAATCGGGACAGTCCTTAATGAAAAACTGTTTTTT,.,17,TRBJ1-4,TRBV18,TRBD1
CASSLIRGETQYF,TGTGCCAGCAGCCTGATCAGGGGAGAGACCCAGTACTTC,.,13,TRBJ2-5,TRBV3-1/TRBV3-2,.
CASSLSGSYEQYF,TGTGCCAGCAGTTTAAGCGGGTCCTACGAGCAGTACTTC,.,13,TRBJ2-7,TRBV12-3/TRBV12-4,.
CASSTGQVNYEQYF,TGCGCCAGCAGCACGGGACAGGTTAACTACGAGCAGTACTTC,.,14,TRBJ2-7,TRBV5-1,TRBD1
CATSDREKGTSGKKNNEQFF,TGTGCCACCAGTGATCGTGAAAAAGGGACTAGCGGGAAGAAGAACAATGAGCAGTTCTTC,.,20,TRBJ2-1,TRBV24-1,TRBD2
CASSAGGNTEAFF,TGTGCCAGCAGTGCAGGGGGGAACACTGAAGCTTTCTTT,.,13,TRBJ1-1,TRBV6-4,TRBD1
CASSEKQREGPDTQYF,TGTGCCAGCAGTGAAAAACAGCGGGAGGGCCCCGATACGCAGTATTTT,.,16,TRBJ2-3,TRBV25-1,TRBD2
CASSEGHIYGYTF,TGTGCCAGCAGTGAAGGACACATCTATGGCTACACCTTC,few,13,TRBJ1-2,TRBV6-1,.
CGFITGGSNEQFF,TGTGGTTTTATCACAGGGGGTAGCAATGAGCAGTTCTTC,.,13,TRBJ2-1,TRBV6-5,TRBD1
CASSRDYAYEQYF,TGTGCCAGCAGCAGGGACTATGCCTACGAGCAGTACTTC,once,13,TRBJ2-7,TRBV5-4,TRBD2
CVSSSGANVLTF,TGTGTGAGTAGCTCTGGGGCCAACGTCCTGACTTTC,once,12,TRBJ2-6,TRBV27,.
CASSGRTFGAIGNEQYF,TGTGCCAGCAGTGGACGGACATTTGGGGCGATTGGGAACGAGCAGTACTTC,once,17,TRBJ2-7,TRBV25-1,.
CASSLSVINEQFF,TGTGCCAGCAGTCTCAGTGTAATCAATGAGCAGTTCTTC,.,13,TRBJ2-1,TRBV27,.
CASSRPGQGDNQPQHF,TGTGCCAGCAGCCGACCGGGACAGGGGGACAATCAGCCCCAGCATTTT,.,16,TRBJ1-5,TRBV3-1/TRBV3-2,TRBD1
CASSQDVGRESGNEQFF,TGCGCCAGCAGCCAAGATGTTGGGCGGGAGAGCGGGAATGAGCAGTTCTTC,.,17,TRBJ2-1,TRBV4-1,TRBD2
CASSSTGGLGDTQYF,TGTGCCAGCAGCTCAACAGGGGGCTTGGGAGATACGCAGTATTTT,.,15,TRBJ2-3,TRBV5-8,TRBD1
CASSLGLEGRCTDTQYF,TGTGCCAGCAGCTTAGGGTTGGAGGGGCGCTGCACAGATACGCAGTATTTT,few,17,TRBJ2-3,TRBV7-9,.
CASSQPGTGPSGANVLTF,TGCGCCAGCAGCCAACCCGGGACAGGACCATCTGGGGCCAACGTCCTGACTTTC,.,18,TRBJ2-6,TRBV4-1,TRBD1
CASSWAPNTEAFF,TGTGCCAGCAGTTGGGCCCCGAACACTGAAGCTTTCTTT,.,13,TRBJ1-1,TRBV12-3/TRBV12-4,.
CSAARGTGNTEAFF,TGCAGCGCAGCTCGCGGGACGGGGAACACTGAAGCTTTCTTT,.,14,TRBJ1-1,TRBV29-1,.
CASSLKGLSEAFF,TGTGCCAGCAGCTTGAAGGGGCTCTCTGAAGCTTTCTTT,.,13,TRBJ1-1,TRBV5-8,.
CASSPIPGPTEAFF,TGTGCCAGCTCACCAATCCCAGGGCCCACTGAAGCTTTCTTT,.,14,TRBJ1-1,TRBV18,.
CASTPERAGEQYF,TGTGCCAGCACCCCGGAGAGGGCCGGCGAGCAGTACTTC,.,13,TRBJ2-7,TRBV6-5,.
CASSLNLGGNYGYTF,TGCGCCAGCAGCCTAAACTTAGGGGGAAACTATGGCTACACCTTC,.,15,TRBJ1-2,TRBV4-1,.
CASSPPDRQGETQYF,TGTGCCAGCTCACCACCGGACCGGCAGGGAGAGACCCAGTACTTC,.,15,TRBJ2-5,TRBV18,.